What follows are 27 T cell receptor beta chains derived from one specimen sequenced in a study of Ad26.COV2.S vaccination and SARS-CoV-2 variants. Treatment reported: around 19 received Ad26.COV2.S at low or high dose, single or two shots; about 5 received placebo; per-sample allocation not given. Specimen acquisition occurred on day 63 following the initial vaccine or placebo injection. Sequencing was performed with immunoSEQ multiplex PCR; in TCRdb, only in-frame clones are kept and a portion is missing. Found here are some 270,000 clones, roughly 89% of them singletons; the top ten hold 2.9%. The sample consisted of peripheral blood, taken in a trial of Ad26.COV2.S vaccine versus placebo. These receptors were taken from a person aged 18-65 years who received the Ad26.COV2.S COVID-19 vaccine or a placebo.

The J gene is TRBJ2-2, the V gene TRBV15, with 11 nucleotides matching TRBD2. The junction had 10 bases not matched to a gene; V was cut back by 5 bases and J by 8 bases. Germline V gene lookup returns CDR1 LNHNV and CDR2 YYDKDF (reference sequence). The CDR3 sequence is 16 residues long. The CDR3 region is CATSPRSGRAGGELFF. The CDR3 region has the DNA TGTGCCACCAGCCCCCGTAGCGGGAGGGCCGGAGGGGAGCTGTTTTTT.

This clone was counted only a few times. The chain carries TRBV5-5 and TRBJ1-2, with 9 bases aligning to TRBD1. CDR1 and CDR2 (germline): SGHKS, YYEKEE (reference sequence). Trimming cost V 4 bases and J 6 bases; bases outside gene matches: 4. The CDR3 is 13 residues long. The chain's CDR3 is CASSGGTGHGYTF. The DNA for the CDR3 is TGTGCCAGCAGCGGCGGGACAGGGCATGGCTACACCTTC.

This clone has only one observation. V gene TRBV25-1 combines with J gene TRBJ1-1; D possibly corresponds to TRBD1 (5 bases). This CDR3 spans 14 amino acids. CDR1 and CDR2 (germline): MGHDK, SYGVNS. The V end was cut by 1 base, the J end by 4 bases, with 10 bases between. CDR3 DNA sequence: TGTGCCAGCAGTGAATCTGGCGGGGGCACTGAAGCTTTCTTT. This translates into CASSESGGGTEAFF.

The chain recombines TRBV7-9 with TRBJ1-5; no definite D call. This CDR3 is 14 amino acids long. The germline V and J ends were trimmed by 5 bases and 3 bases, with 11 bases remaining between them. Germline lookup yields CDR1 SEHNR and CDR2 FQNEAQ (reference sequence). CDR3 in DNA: TGTGCCAGCAGCCGGAATGACAACAATCAGCCCCAGCATTTT. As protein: CASSRNDNNQPQHF.

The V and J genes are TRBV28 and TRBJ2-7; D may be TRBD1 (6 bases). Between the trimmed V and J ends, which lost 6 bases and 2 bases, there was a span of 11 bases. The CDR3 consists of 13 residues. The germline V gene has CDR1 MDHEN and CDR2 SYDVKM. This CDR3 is CASSRGSPYEQYV. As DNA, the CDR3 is TGTGCCAGCAGCAGGGGATCACCCTACGAGCAGTACGTC.

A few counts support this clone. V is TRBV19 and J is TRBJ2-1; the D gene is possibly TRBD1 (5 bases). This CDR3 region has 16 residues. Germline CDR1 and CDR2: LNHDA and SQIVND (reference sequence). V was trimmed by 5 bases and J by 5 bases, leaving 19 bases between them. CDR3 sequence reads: CASSPPFPTVNNEQFF. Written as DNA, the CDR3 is TGTGCCAGTAGTCCTCCATTTCCGACAGTCAACAATGAGCAGTTCTTC. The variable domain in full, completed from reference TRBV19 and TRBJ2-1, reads DGGITQSPKYLFRKEGQNVTLSCEQNLNHDAMYWYRQDPGQGLRLIYYSQIVNDFQKGDIAEGYSVSREKKESFPLTVTSAQKNPTAFYLCASSPPFPTVNNEQFFGPGTRLTVL.

The CDR3 region has the DNA TGTGCCAGCAGTTCAAGTACGACGCGGACCTATGGCTACACCTTC. This gives the protein CASSSSTTRTYGYTF. The V gene is TRBV28, the J gene TRBJ1-2; no firm D call. V gave up 4 bases and J gave up 4 bases, with 16 bases separating them. The CDR3 sequence is 15 residues long. The germline V gene encodes CDR1 MDHEN and CDR2 SYDVKM.

CDR3 bases: TGCGCCAGCAGCGCGAGGGGGTTGGACGATCAGCCCCAGCATTTT. It specifies CASSARGLDDQPQHF. J is TRBJ1-5 and V is TRBV5-1, with a tentative D call TRBD1 (6 bases). With 4 bases removed from V and 5 bases from J, the gap between germline ends came to 16 bases. The CDR3 is 15 residues long. CDR1 SGHRS and CDR2 YFSETQ come from the germline V gene.

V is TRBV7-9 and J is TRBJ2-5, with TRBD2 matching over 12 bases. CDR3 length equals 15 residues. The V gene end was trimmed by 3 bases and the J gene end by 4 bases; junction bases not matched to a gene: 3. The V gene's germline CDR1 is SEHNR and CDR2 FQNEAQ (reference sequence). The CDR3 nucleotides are TGTGCCAGCAGCTTGACTAGCGGGGGTGGAGAGACCCAGTACTTC. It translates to CASSLTSGGGETQYF.

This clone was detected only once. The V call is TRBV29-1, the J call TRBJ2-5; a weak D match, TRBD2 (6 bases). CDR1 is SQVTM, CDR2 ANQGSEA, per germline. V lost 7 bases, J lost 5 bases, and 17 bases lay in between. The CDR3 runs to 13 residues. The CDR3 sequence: CSGALAFRETQYF. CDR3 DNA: TGCAGCGGTGCCCTAGCGTTCAGGGAGACCCAGTACTTC.

The CDR3 region has the DNA TGTGCCAGTATAAGTGTTGGCACAGATACGCAGTATTTT. Protein: CASISVGTDTQYF. The chain uses TRBV19 and TRBJ2-3; D unresolved. Trimming pared 7 bases from V and 1 base from J, leaving 9 bases between. The germline gives CDR1 LNHDA, CDR2 SQIVND (reference sequence). There are 13 residues in the CDR3.

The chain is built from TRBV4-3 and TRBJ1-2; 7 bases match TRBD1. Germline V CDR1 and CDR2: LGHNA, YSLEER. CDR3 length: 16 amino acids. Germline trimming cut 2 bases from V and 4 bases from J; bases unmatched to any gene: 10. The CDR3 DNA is TGCGCCAGCAGCCAACTCGACAGGGTCCCTACCTATGGCTACACCTTC. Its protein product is CASSQLDRVPTYGYTF.

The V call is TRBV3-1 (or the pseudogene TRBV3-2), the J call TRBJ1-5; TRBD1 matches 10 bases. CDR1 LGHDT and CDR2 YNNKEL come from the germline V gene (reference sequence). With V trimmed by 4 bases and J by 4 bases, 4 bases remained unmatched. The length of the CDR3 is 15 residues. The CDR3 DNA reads TGTGCCAGCAGCCGCGGGACAGGGGAAAATCAGCCCCAGCATTTT. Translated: CASSRGTGENQPQHF.

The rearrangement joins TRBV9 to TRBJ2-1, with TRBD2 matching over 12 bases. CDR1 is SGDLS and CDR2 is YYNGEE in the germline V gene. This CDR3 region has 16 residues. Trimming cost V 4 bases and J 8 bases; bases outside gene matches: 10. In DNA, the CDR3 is TGTGCCAGCAGCTCCTTGACTAGCGGGAGTATATATGAGCAGTTCTTC. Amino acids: CASSSLTSGSIYEQFF.

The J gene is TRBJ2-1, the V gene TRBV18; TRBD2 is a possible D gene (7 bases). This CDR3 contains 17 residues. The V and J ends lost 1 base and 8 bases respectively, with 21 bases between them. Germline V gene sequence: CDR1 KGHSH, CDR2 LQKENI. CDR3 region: CASSPLPPGGPSHEQFF. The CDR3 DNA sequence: TGTGCCAGCTCACCACTCCCCCCCGGGGGGCCTTCCCATGAGCAGTTCTTC.

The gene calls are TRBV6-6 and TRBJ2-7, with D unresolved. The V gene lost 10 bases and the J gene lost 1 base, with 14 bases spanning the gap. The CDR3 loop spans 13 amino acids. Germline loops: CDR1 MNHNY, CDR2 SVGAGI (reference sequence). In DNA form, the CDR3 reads TGTGCCACACAAAGGGCTACGTCCTACGAGCAGTACGTC. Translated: CATQRATSYEQYV.

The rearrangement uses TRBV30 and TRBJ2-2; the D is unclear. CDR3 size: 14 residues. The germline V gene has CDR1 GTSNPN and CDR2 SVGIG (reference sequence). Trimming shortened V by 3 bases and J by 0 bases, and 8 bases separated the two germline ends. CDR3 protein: CAWRKKPNTGELFF. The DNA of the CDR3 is TGTGCCTGGAGAAAAAAACCGAACACCGGGGAGCTGTTTTTT.

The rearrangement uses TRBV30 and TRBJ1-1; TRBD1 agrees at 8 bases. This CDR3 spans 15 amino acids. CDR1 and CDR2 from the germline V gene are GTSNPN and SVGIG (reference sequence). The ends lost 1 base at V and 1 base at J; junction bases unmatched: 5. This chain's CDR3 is CAWSEAGGWNTEAFF. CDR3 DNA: TGTGCCTGGAGTGAGGCAGGGGGCTGGAACACTGAAGCTTTCTTT.

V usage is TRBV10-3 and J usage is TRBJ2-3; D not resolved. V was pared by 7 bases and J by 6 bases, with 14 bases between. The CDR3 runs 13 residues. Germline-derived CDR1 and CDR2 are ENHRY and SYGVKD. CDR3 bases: TGTGCCATCAAGGCCGGTCCCAGGGATACGCAGTATTTT. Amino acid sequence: CAIKAGPRDTQYF.

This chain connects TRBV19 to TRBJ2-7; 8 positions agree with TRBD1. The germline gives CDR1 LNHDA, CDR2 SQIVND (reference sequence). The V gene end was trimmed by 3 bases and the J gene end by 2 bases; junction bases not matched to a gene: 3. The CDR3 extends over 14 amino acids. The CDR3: CASSIGQGTYEQYF. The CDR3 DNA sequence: TGTGCCAGTAGTATTGGACAGGGAACCTACGAGCAGTACTTC.

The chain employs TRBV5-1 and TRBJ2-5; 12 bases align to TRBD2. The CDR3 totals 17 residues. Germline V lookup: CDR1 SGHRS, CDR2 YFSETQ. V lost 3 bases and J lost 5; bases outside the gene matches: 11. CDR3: CASSWTGTSGPGETQYF. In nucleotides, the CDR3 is TGCGCCAGCAGCTGGACCGGGACTAGCGGGCCGGGGGAGACCCAGTACTTC.

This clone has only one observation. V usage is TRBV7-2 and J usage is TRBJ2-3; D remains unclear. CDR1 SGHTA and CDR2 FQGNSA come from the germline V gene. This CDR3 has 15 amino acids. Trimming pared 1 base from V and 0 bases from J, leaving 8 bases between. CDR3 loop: CASSLGLPSTDTQYF. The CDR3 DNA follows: TGTGCCAGCAGCTTAGGGCTCCCAAGCACAGATACGCAGTATTTT.

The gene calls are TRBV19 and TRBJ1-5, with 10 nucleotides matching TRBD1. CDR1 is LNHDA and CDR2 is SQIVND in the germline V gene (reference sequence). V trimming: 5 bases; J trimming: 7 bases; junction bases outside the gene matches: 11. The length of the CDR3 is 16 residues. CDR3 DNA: TGTGCCAGTAGTTCATCGACAGGGGGCAGAGAGCAGCCCCAGCATTTT. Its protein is CASSSSTGGREQPQHF.

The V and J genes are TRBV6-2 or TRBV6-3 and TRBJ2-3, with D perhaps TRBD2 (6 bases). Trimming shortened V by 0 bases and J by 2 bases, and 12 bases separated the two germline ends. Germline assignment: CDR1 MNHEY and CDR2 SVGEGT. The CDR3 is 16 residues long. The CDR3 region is CASSYSRGGPTDTQYF. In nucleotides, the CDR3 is TGTGCCAGCAGTTACTCAAGGGGAGGTCCCACAGATACGCAGTATTTT.

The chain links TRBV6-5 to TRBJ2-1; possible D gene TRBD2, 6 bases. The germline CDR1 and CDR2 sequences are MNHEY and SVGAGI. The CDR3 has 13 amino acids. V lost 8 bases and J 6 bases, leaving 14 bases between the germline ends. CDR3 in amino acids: CASRGTTLNEQFF. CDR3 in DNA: TGTGCCAGCCGCGGGACCACCCTCAATGAGCAGTTCTTC.

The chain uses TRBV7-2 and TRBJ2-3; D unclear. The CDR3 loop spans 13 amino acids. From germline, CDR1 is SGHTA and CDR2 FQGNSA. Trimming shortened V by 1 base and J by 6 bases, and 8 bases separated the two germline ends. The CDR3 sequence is CASSLGFLDTQYF. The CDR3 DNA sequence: TGTGCCAGCAGCTTAGGTTTTCTTGATACGCAGTATTTT.

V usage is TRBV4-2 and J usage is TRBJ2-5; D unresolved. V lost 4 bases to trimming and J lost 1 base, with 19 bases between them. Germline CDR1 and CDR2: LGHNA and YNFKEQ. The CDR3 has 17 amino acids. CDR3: CASSPLDRAETQETQYF. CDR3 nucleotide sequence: TGTGCCAGCAGCCCTCTGGACCGCGCGGAAACCCAAGAGACCCAGTACTTC.